The 10 T cell receptor beta chains listed next were all sequenced from one sample in a study of CXCR3-negative and CXCR3-positive naive CD8 T cells. Points from the study as a whole: More hydrophobic TRB CDR3s occurred in CXCR3-positive than in CXCR3-negative naive cells.

Antigens for these TCRs are unknown. Carrying UMI labels, the TRB cDNA libraries were prepared through 5' RACE. Reanalyzing the 5' RACE reads, TCRdb keeps one entry per CDR3 protein, without DNA. The sample totals approximately 140,000 distinct CDR3 sequences. Material: naive CXCR3+ CD8+ T cells from blood. Subset specified: CD45RO-CCR7+CD27+CD95- naive CD8+ T cells expressing CXCR3 (TNR3+). The receptors were sampled from a human donor in good health. Some clones in this sample may be carry-over from other donors' samples.

The gene calls are TRBV28 and TRBJ2-5; TCRdb's assignment of TRBD1 cannot be checked, as there is no DNA. Germline V lookup: CDR1 MDHEN, CDR2 SYDVKM. The CDR3 has 13 residues. The CDR3 sequence: CASSLDREETQYF.

The genes are TRBV2 and TRBJ1-4; TCRdb returns TRBD1, unconfirmable since there is no DNA. Germline V CDR1 and CDR2: SNHLY, FYNNEI. The CDR3 totals 14 residues. The CDR3 sequence: CASTVSRGGEKLFF.

The chain couples TRBV11-3 to TRBJ2-7; the TRBD2 assignment by TCRdb is unverifiable without DNA. In germline, CDR1 is SGHNT, CDR2 YENEEA. The CDR3 covers 15 residues. The CDR3 spells CASSSGLAVYYEQYF.

V and J are TRBV11-2 and TRBJ2-1; there is no DNA to check the TCRdb D call of TRBD2. The CDR3 is made up of 17 amino acids. Germline V lookup: CDR1 SGHAT, CDR2 FQNNGV. CDR3 amino acids: CASSYRLLAGGNNEQFF.

The gene calls are TRBV7-8 and TRBJ2-1; TCRdb proposes TRBD2, but this gene call is untestable without DNA. Germline loops: CDR1 SGHVS, CDR2 FQNEAQ. The CDR3 has 14 residues. The CDR3 sequence is CASREAGGPNEQFF.

The chain is built from TRBV29-1 and TRBJ2-2; there is no DNA to check the TCRdb D call of TRBD2. Looked up from germline, CDR1 is SQVTM and CDR2 is ANQGSEA. The CDR3 covers 12 residues. CDR3 in amino acids: CSVAVAGGELFF.

The CDR3: CASSQPDTYSYEQYF. V usage is TRBV4-3 and J usage is TRBJ2-7. There are 15 residues in the CDR3. The germline CDR1 and CDR2 sequences are LGHNA and YSLEER.

The chain combines TRBV29-1 with TRBJ2-5; the D call of TRBD1 rests on TCRdb alone, since no DNA is present to check it. The CDR3 covers 16 residues. Germline assignment: CDR1 SQVTM and CDR2 ANQGSEA. The CDR3 here is CSVESGTGDWRETQYF.

The rearrangement joins TRBV7-2 to TRBJ2-3; TCRdb picks TRBD1, but there is no DNA to check that call. The CDR3 is 17 residues long. Germline-derived CDR1 and CDR2 are SGHTA and FQGNSA. This chain's CDR3 is CASSLPSRGPSTDTQYF.

This CDR3 is CASSPGPPPGTEAFF. The rearrangement uses TRBV7-9 and TRBJ1-1; TCRdb gives TRBD1 as the D gene, but with no DNA this cannot be confirmed. CDR3 length: 15 residues. Germline V gene sequence: CDR1 SEHNR, CDR2 FQNEAQ (reference sequence).